This T cell receptor beta chain was observed in a study of cytomegalovirus exposure and HLA in healthy donors. Donors consisted of healthy bone marrow donors. PCR primers comprised 60 Vbeta and 13 Jbeta primers. TCRdb's copy holds only in-frame clones and misses some; the assay was immunoSEQ multiplex PCR. The sample contains over 130,000 clones, about 85% of which appear only once. The receptor was isolated from a human donor in good health. Specimen: PBMCs.

CDR3 sequence: CASSFRTQGSFEAFF. CDR3 DNA: TGTGCCAGCAGCTTCAGAACCCAGGGGTCCTTTGAAGCTTTCTTT. The chain is built from TRBV11-2 and TRBJ1-1, with D tentatively TRBD1 (6 bases). CDR1 and CDR2 (germline): SGHAT, FQNNGV. The germline V and J ends were trimmed by 3 bases and 7 bases, with 18 bases remaining between them. The CDR3 has 15 amino acids. The complete variable domain, with remaining parts taken from reference TRBV11-2 and TRBJ1-1, reads EAGVAQSPRYKIIEKRQSVAFWCNPISGHATLYWYQQILGQGPKLLIQFQNNGVVDDSQLPKDRFSAERLKGVDSTLKIQPAKLEDSAVYLCASSFRTQGSFEAFFGQGTRLTVV.